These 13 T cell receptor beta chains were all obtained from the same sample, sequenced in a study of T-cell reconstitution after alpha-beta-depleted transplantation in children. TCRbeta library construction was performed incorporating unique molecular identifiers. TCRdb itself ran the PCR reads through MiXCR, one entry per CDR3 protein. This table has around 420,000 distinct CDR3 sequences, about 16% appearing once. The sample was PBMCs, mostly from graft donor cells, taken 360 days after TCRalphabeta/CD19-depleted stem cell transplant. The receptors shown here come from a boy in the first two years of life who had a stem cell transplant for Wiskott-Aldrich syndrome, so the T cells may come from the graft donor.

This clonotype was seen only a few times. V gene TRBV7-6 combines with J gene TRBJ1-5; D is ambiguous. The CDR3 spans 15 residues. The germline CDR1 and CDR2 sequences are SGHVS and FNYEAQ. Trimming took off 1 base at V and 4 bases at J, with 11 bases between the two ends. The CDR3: CASSLGAGLNQPQHF. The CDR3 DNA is TGTGCCAGCAGCTTAGGCGCAGGACTGAATCAGCCCCAGCATTTT. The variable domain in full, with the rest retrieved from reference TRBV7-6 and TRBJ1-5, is GAGVSQSPRYKVTKRGQDVALRCDPISGHVSLYWYRQALGQGPEFLTYFNYEAQQDKSGLPNDRFSAERPEGSISTLTIQRTEQRDSAMYRCASSLGAGLNQPQHFGDGTRLSIL.

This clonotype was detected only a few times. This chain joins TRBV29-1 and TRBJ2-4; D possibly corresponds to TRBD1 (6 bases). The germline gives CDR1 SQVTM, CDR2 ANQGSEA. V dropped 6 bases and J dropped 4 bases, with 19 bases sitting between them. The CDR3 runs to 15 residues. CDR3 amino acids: CSVFRDRKGKNIQYF. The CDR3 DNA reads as TGCAGCGTCTTCCGAGACAGGAAGGGTAAAAACATTCAGTACTTC.

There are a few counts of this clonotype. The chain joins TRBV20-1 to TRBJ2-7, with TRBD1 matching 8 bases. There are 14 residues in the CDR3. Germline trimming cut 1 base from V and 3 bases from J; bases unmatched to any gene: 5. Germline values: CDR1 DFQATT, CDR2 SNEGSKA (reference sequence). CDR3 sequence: CSARVPGGYYEQYF. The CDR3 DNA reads TGCAGTGCTAGAGTTCCAGGGGGCTACTACGAGCAGTACTTC.

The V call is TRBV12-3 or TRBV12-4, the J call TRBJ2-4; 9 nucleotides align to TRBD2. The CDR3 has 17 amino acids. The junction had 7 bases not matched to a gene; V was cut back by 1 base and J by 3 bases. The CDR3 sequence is CASSLVSGSGSKNIQYF. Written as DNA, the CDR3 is TGTGCCAGCAGTTTAGTTAGCGGGAGTGGGAGCAAAAACATTCAGTACTTC.

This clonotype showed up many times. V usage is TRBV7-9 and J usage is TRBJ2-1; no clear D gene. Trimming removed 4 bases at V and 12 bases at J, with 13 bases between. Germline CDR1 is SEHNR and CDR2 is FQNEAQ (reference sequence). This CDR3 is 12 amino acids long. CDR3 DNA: TGTGCCAGCAGCTCACGCGTAAGTGGGCAGTTCTTC. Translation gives CASSSRVSGQFF. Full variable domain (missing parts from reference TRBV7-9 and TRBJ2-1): DTGVSQNPRHKITKRGQNVTFRCDPISEHNRLYWYRQTLGQGPEFLTYFQNEAQLEKSRLLSDRFSAERPKGSFSTLEIQRTEQGDSAMYLCASSSRVSGQFFGPGTRLTVL.

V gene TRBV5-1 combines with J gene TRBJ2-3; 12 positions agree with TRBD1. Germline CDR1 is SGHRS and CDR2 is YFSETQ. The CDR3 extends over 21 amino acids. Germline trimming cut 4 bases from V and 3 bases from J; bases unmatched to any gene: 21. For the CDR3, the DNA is TGCGCCAGCAGCGCCCGGCCCCCGGGACAGGGGGCGGTGGCCCAGACAGATACGCAGTATTTT. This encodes CASSARPPGQGAVAQTDTQYF.

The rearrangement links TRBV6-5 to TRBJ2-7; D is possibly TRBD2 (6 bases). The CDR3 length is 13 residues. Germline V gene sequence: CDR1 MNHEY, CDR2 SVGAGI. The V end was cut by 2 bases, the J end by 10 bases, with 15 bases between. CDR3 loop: CASSYQRDLSQYF. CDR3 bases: TGTGCCAGCAGTTACCAACGGGACTTAAGTCAGTACTTC.

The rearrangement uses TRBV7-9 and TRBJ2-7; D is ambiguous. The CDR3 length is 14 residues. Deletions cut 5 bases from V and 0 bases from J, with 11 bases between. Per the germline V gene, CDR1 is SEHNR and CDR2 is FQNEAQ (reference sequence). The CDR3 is CASSPLLFSYEQYF. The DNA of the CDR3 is TGTGCCAGCAGCCCCCTCCTCTTCTCCTACGAGCAGTACTTC.

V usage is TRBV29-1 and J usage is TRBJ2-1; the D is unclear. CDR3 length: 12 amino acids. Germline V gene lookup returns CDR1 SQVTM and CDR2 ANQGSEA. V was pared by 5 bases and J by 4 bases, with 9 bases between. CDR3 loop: CSVPHQYNEQFF. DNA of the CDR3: TGCAGCGTTCCTCACCAGTACAATGAGCAGTTCTTC.

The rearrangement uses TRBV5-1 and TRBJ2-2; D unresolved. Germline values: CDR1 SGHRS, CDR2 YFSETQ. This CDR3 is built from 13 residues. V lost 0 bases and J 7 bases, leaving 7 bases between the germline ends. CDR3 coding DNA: TGCGCCAGCAGCTTGGCCTCCGTCGGGGAGCTGTTTTTT. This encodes CASSLASVGELFF. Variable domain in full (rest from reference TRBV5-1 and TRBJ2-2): KAGVTQTPRYLIKTRGQQVTLSCSPISGHRSVSWYQQTPGQGLQFLFEYFSETQRNKGNFPGRFSGRQFSNSRSEMNVSTLELGDSALYLCASSLASVGELFFGEGSRLTVL.

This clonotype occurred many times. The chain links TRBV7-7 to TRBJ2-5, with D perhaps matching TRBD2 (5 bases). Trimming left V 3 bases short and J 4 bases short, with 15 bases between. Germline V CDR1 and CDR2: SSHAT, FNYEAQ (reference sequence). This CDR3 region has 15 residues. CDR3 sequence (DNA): TGTGCCAGCAGCTTGTTGGGAGCGATTGGAGAGACCCAGTACTTC. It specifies CASSLLGAIGETQYF. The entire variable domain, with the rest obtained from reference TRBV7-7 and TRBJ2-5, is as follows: GAGVSQSPRYKVTKRGQDVTLRCDPISSHATLYWYQQALGQGPEFLTYFNYEAQPDKSGLPSDRFSAERPEGSISTLTIQRTEQRDSAMYRCASSLLGAIGETQYFGPGTRLLVL.

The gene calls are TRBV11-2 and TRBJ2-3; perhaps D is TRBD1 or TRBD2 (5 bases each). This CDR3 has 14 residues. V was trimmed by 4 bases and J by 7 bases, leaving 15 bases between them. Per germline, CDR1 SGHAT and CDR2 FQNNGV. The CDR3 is CASSSHWGSHTQYF. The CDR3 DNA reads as TGTGCCAGCAGCTCCCACTGGGGGTCTCATACGCAGTATTTT.

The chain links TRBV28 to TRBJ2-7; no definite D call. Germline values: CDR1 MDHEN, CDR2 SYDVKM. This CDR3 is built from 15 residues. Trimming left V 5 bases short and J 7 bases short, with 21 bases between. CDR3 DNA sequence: TGTGCCAGCAGTCCCCCCGGGTCCCTCTACGGGGAGCAGTACTTC. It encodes CASSPPGSLYGEQYF. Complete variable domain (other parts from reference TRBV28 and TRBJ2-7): DVKVTQSSRYLVKRTGEKVFLECVQDMDHENMFWYRQDPGLGLRLIYFSYDVKMKEKGDIPEGYSVSREKKERFSLILESASTNQTSMYLCASSPPGSLYGEQYFGPGTRLTVT.